The 12 T cell receptor beta chains presented below share a single source sample, sequenced in a study of OX40 agonist ivuxolimab in advanced cancers. Assay: immunoSEQ multiplex PCR; the TCRdb copy retains only in-frame clones and omits some. The sample lists more than 75,000 clones; about 88% were seen once. Sequenced material: CD4+ or CD8+ T cells sorted from blood, taken in a trial of the OX40 agonist ivuxolimab. The receptors here all came from an adult with an advanced solid tumor such as melanoma, head and neck, liver or kidney cancer.

This chain joins TRBV18 and TRBJ2-2, with D perhaps matching TRBD2 (5 bases). Trimming took 5 bases from V and 4 from J, leaving 14 bases between them. The germline CDR1 and CDR2 sequences are KGHSH and LQKENI. There are 15 residues in the CDR3. CDR3 residues: CASSSGRVGTGELFF. The CDR3 region has the DNA TGTGCCAGCTCATCGGGGAGAGTCGGCACCGGGGAGCTGTTTTTT.

The chain couples TRBV5-1 to TRBJ1-2, with a weak D call TRBD1 (6 bases). The CDR3 totals 17 residues. V shed 0 bases and J shed 2 bases, with 17 bases lying between them. The germline V gene encodes CDR1 SGHRS and CDR2 YFSETQ. The chain's CDR3 is CASSLAILQGRNYGYTF. The CDR3 coding sequence is TGCGCCAGCAGCTTGGCCATATTACAGGGAAGAAACTATGGCTACACCTTC.

The V and J genes are TRBV5-6 and TRBJ1-6; 9 bases agree with TRBD1. The V gene's germline CDR1 is SGHDT and CDR2 YYEEEE. The CDR3 has 15 amino acids. The V segment lost 4 bases and the J segment 7 bases; nucleotides outside the gene matches: 6. The CDR3 DNA reads as TGTGCCAGCAGCATCGGACAGGGGAGCAATTCACCCCTCCACTTT. It codes for CASSIGQGSNSPLHF.

The gene calls are TRBV6-5 and TRBJ2-5; no clear D gene. Germline V CDR1 and CDR2: MNHEY, SVGAGI. V gave up 2 bases and J gave up 5 bases, with 15 bases separating them. The length of the CDR3 is 15 residues. As DNA, the CDR3 is TGTGCCAGCAGTTACGGGATTAGCATTAGGGAGACCCAGTACTTC. It translates to CASSYGISIRETQYF.

The chain is built from TRBV4-1 and TRBJ1-2; 7 bases fit TRBD1. The trim removed 3 bases at V and 8 bases at J, leaving 12 bases unmatched. Germline assignment: CDR1 MGHRA and CDR2 YSYEKL. The CDR3 is made up of 15 amino acids. CDR3: CASSHLGRGLVGYTF. The CDR3 DNA sequence: TGCGCCAGCAGCCACCTTGGTAGGGGGCTGGTCGGCTACACCTTC.

Points on this clone: Its ends do not fully match the called genes, so a read error is possible. The chain carries TRBV11-2 and TRBJ2-7; TRBD2 aligns across 12 bases. The CDR3 has 14 amino acids. Germline V gives CDR1 SGHAT, CDR2 FQNNGV. CDR3 region: CASSLDPSGGAFNF. The CDR3 bases are TGTGCCAGCAGCTTAGATCCTAGCGGGGGGGCCTTCAACTTC.

This chain links TRBV7-2 with TRBJ2-7; 8 bases map to TRBD2. This CDR3 contains 15 residues. Germline CDR1 reads SGHTA; CDR2 reads FQGNSA. The V and J ends lost 4 bases and 1 base, in that order; junction bases with no gene match: 6. CDR3: CASSYQRGPSYEQYF. In nucleotides, the CDR3 is TGTGCCAGCAGCTACCAGCGGGGGCCTTCCTACGAGCAGTACTTC.

The rearrangement joins TRBV29-1 to TRBJ2-5, with 10 bases identical to TRBD2. This CDR3 contains 14 residues. The trim removed 1 base at V and 4 bases at J, leaving 3 bases unmatched. The V gene's germline CDR1 is SQVTM and CDR2 ANQGSEA. The CDR3 bases are TGCAGCGTTGAAGTTAGCGGGAGGAGAGAGACCCAGTACTTC. As protein: CSVEVSGRRETQYF.

In this sample, this clone turned up once. The V call is TRBV4-3, the J call TRBJ2-2, with D uncertain. This CDR3 has 16 residues. Trimming removed 4 bases at V and 3 bases at J, with 15 bases between. Germline CDR1 reads LGHNA; CDR2 reads YSLEER. This CDR3 reads CASSPAIRVDTGELFF. The CDR3 DNA reads as TGCGCCAGCAGCCCCGCGATCCGGGTCGACACCGGGGAGCTGTTTTTT.

This chain links TRBV27 with TRBJ2-1; TRBD2 aligns across 13 bases. Unmatched junction bases numbered 4, after V lost 6 bases and J lost 8 bases. This CDR3 is 14 amino acids long. Germline CDR1 is MNHEY and CDR2 is SMNVEV (reference sequence). CDR3: CASSPTSGRDEQFF. The CDR3 DNA sequence: TGTGCCAGCAGCCCTACTAGCGGGAGGGATGAGCAGTTCTTC.

In its sample, this clone was seen once. CDR3 in DNA: TGTGCCAGCAGCTTAGCGGGGGGGATCTACAATGAGCAGTTCTTC. It encodes CASSLAGGIYNEQFF. The rearrangement joins TRBV25-1 to TRBJ2-1; 11 bases align to TRBD2. Trimming took 6 bases from V and 3 from J; bases not matched to a gene: 4. CDR1 and CDR2 (germline): MGHDK, SYGVNS. CDR3 length: 15 residues.

CDR3: CASSMWGIRTEAFF. Here the CDR3 DNA reads TGTGCCAGTAGTATGTGGGGTATTAGGACTGAAGCTTTCTTT. The chain has TRBV19 and TRBJ1-1; unclear D gene. The CDR3 sequence is 14 residues long. The germline V gene encodes CDR1 LNHDA and CDR2 SQIVND (reference sequence). V was trimmed by 3 bases and J by 5 bases, leaving 13 bases between them.